The 28 T cell receptor beta chains presented below share a single source sample, sequenced in a study of response to subunit inactivated influenza vaccine. TCRdb independently ran MiXCR on the RT-PCR reads; one entry per CDR3 protein. Of around 600,000 distinct CDR3 sequences listed, 11% were seen once; the top ten hold approximately 11%. These data are also associated with another study on T cells expressing NK-cell markers. According to that study: In generating TCR beta cDNA, 5'RACE template switching with UMIs was used.

The starting material was PBMCs from blood, obtained on the day of vaccination. The receptors were sampled from a man aged 45-60 years who received an inactivated influenza vaccine.

This clonotype turned up a few times. V usage is TRBV27 and J usage is TRBJ2-2; weak D call: TRBD1 (6 bases). Trimming removed 3 bases from V and 1 base from J, with 18 bases in between. The CDR3 contains 18 residues. Germline CDR1 is MNHEY and CDR2 is SMNVEV (reference sequence). The CDR3 sequence is CASSFRTQGFVNTGELFF. DNA for the CDR3: TGTGCCAGCAGTTTCCGTACACAGGGCTTTGTGAACACCGGGGAGCTGTTTTTT.

This clonotype has a count of ten or more. V gene TRBV4-1 combines with J gene TRBJ1-3, with 7 bases fitting TRBD1. Germline V gene data show CDR1 as MGHRA and CDR2 as YSYEKL. V shed 0 bases and J 0 bases; nucleotides not matched to a gene: 2. CDR3 length equals 16 residues. CDR3 sequence reads: CASSQEGQRSGNTIYF. The CDR3 nucleotides read TGCGCCAGCAGCCAAGAGGGACAGCGCTCTGGAAACACCATATATTTT.

The table lists this clonotype with a few counts. The chain employs TRBV10-3 and TRBJ2-7, with D tentatively TRBD1 or TRBD2 (5 bases each). Germline V lookup: CDR1 ENHRY, CDR2 SYGVKD. The CDR3 contains 13 residues. V shed 5 bases and J shed 4 bases, with 12 bases lying between them. The DNA of the CDR3 is TGTGCCATCAGTCCGGGACCCGCTTACGAGCAGTACTTC. This translates into CAISPGPAYEQYF.

A few counts support this clonotype. The chain uses TRBV3-1 and TRBJ2-4; 11 nucleotides align to TRBD2. The length of the CDR3 is 17 residues. Germline trimming cut 4 bases from V and 0 bases from J; bases unmatched to any gene: 5. Germline values: CDR1 LGHDT, CDR2 YNNKEL (reference sequence). The CDR3 DNA is TGTGCCAGCAGCCTTAGGACTAGCGGGCTAGCCAAAAACATTCAGTACTTC. Its translation is CASSLRTSGLAKNIQYF.

This clonotype has a count of ten or more. In DNA, the CDR3 is TGTGCCAGCAGTTTTGGACTGGGGGCCACTGAAGCTTTCTTT. Protein: CASSFGLGATEAFF. The rearrangement uses TRBV12-3 or TRBV12-4 and TRBJ1-1, with D tentatively TRBD1 (6 bases). V dropped 3 bases and J dropped 4 bases, with 12 bases sitting between them. This CDR3 spans 14 amino acids.

This clonotype was counted only a few times. The V call is TRBV3-1, the J call TRBJ1-2; 7 bases map to TRBD1. Germline V gene lookup returns CDR1 LGHDT and CDR2 YNNKEL (reference sequence). The CDR3 totals 14 residues. Germline trimming cut 5 bases from V and 5 bases from J; bases unmatched to any gene: 8. In DNA form, the CDR3 reads TGTGCCAGCAGCGGCGGCAGGGGGAGGTATGGCTACACCTTC. This sequence encodes CASSGGRGRYGYTF. The full variable domain, with the rest looked up from reference TRBV3-1 and TRBJ1-2, is DTAVSQTPKYLVTQMGNDKSIKCEQNLGHDTMYWYKQDSKKFLKIMFSYNNKELIINETVPNRFSPKSPDKAHLNLHINSLELGDSAVYFCASSGGRGRYGYTFGSGTRLTVV.

This clonotype was found many times. The chain is built from TRBV29-1 and TRBJ2-1, with D maybe TRBD2 (6 bases). Deletions cut 3 bases from V and 0 bases from J, with 12 bases between. The CDR3 consists of 15 residues. Germline CDR1 is SQVTM and CDR2 is ANQGSEA. CDR3 in amino acids: CSVDSGPSSYNEQFF. Here the CDR3 DNA reads TGCAGCGTTGACAGCGGGCCAAGCTCCTACAATGAGCAGTTCTTC.

This clonotype occurred a few times. The V gene is TRBV6-5, the J gene TRBJ2-3; D unclear. CDR1 is MNHEY and CDR2 is SVGAGI in the germline V gene. CDR3 length: 14 amino acids. The V gene lost 2 bases and the J gene lost 3 bases, with 9 bases spanning the gap. CDR3 loop: CASSYGFGTDTQYF. CDR3 coding DNA: TGTGCCAGCAGTTACGGGTTTGGGACAGATACGCAGTATTTT.

The chain is built from TRBV25-1 and TRBJ2-3; 7 bases match TRBD1. Germline loops: CDR1 MGHDK, CDR2 SYGVNS. The J segment lost 0 bases and the V segment lost 3 bases, leaving 6 bases of the junction unmatched. The CDR3 loop spans 16 amino acids. In nucleotides, the CDR3 is TGTGCCAGCAGTGAGTCAGGGGGACCTAGCACAGATACGCAGTATTTT. Protein product: CASSESGGPSTDTQYF.

This clonotype was seen only a few times. The genes are TRBV4-3 and TRBJ1-5; D unresolved. CDR3 size: 14 residues. Germline values: CDR1 LGHNA, CDR2 YSLEER. Trimming took 1 base from V and 6 from J, leaving 10 bases between them. The CDR3 DNA follows: TGCGCCAGCAGCCAAGTTCTCGGGAGTCAGCCCCAGCATTTT. This encodes CASSQVLGSQPQHF.

This clonotype was recorded a few times. This chain connects TRBV15 to TRBJ2-3; TRBD2 is a possible D gene (5 bases). This CDR3 region has 12 residues. Germline V gene sequence: CDR1 LNHNV, CDR2 YYDKDF (reference sequence). Trimming stripped 11 bases from V and 0 bases from J, with 9 bases between. CDR3 nucleotides: TGTGCCGCAGCGGTGAGCACAGATACGCAGTATTTT. Its protein is CAAAVSTDTQYF. The full variable domain, rest sourced from reference TRBV15 and TRBJ2-3, is DAMVIQNPRYQVTQFGKPVTLSCSQTLNHNVMYWYQQKSSQAPKLLFHYYDKDFNNEADTPDNFQSRRPNTSFCFLDIRSPGLGDTAMYLCAAAVSTDTQYFGPGTRLTVL.

This clonotype has at least ten counts. This chain uses TRBV4-3 with TRBJ2-7; 9 bases line up with TRBD2. J lost 4 bases, V lost 0 bases, and 4 bases had no gene match. The CDR3 is 15 residues long. Germline assignment: CDR1 LGHNA and CDR2 YSLEER. CDR3 DNA: TGCGCCAGCAGCCAAGATAGCGGGAGTTATTACGAGCAGTACTTC. It translates to CASSQDSGSYYEQYF.

This chain joins TRBV19 and TRBJ2-6, with no clear D. Germline CDR1 and CDR2: LNHDA and SQIVND (reference sequence). The CDR3 consists of 15 residues. V gave up 2 bases and J gave up 0 bases, with 5 bases separating them. For the CDR3, the DNA is TGTGCCAGTAGTATACAGAACTCTGGGGCCAACGTCCTGACTTTC. Translation gives CASSIQNSGANVLTF. The full variable domain, in which reference TRBV19 and TRBJ2-6 provide the parts outside the CDR3, is DGGITQSPKYLFRKEGQNVTLSCEQNLNHDAMYWYRQDPGQGLRLIYYSQIVNDFQKGDIAEGYSVSREKKESFPLTVTSAQKNPTAFYLCASSIQNSGANVLTFGAGSRLTVL.

The rearrangement links TRBV6-2 or TRBV6-3 to TRBJ1-5; D may be TRBD1 (6 bases). The V gene's germline CDR1 is MNHEY and CDR2 SVGEGT. The CDR3 consists of 13 residues. V was cut by 6 bases and J by 4 bases, with 10 bases left in between. CDR3 in amino acids: CASRYGTNQPQHF. CDR3 bases: TGTGCCAGCAGATACGGGACAAATCAGCCCCAGCATTTT.

This rearrangement joins TRBV7-2 to TRBJ1-1; 10 bases are a match to TRBD1. CDR3 length: 15 residues. J was trimmed by 10 bases and V by 5 bases; bases with no gene match: 13. Germline V lookup: CDR1 SGHTA, CDR2 FQGNSA. The CDR3 nucleotides are TGTGCCAGCAGCCCAGGGTCGACAGGGGGCGTGTTAGCTTTCTTT. It yields the protein CASSPGSTGGVLAFF.

This clonotype was found a few times. V and J are TRBV3-1 and TRBJ2-2, with D unclear. The CDR3 loop spans 14 amino acids. The ends were cut back, 1 base at V and 5 bases at J, with 8 bases in the middle. In germline, CDR1 is LGHDT, CDR2 YNNKEL (reference sequence). The CDR3 spells CASSQGGWTGELFF. CDR3 in DNA: TGTGCCAGCAGCCAAGGGGGTTGGACCGGGGAGCTGTTTTTT.

This clonotype was observed at least ten times. This sequence joins TRBV12-3 or TRBV12-4 and TRBJ1-6; D gene uncertain. This CDR3 contains 13 residues. Trimming removed 4 bases at V and 6 bases at J, with 7 bases between. The CDR3 protein is CASSSNSNSPLHF. The CDR3 DNA follows: TGTGCCAGCAGTTCGAACAGTAATTCACCCCTCCACTTT.

This clonotype has a handful of counts. This sequence joins TRBV30 and TRBJ1-1; D is undetermined. CDR1 is GTSNPN and CDR2 is SVGIG in the germline V gene (reference sequence). This CDR3 spans 14 amino acids. Trimming cost V 3 bases and J 0 bases, with 11 bases left between them. This CDR3 is CAWSPMRMNTEAFF. For the CDR3, the DNA is TGTGCCTGGAGCCCTATGAGAATGAACACTGAAGCTTTCTTT. The full variable domain, rest sourced from reference TRBV30 and TRBJ1-1, is SQTIHQWPATLVQPVGSPLSLECTVEGTSNPNLYWYRQAAGRGLQLLFYSVGIGQISSEVPQNLSASRPQDRQFILSSKKLLLSDSGFYLCAWSPMRMNTEAFFGQGTRLTVV.

V and J are TRBV6-5 and TRBJ2-3; D may be TRBD2 (6 bases). The CDR3 spans 15 residues. V lost 3 bases and J 2 bases, leaving 12 bases between the germline ends. The V gene's germline CDR1 is MNHEY and CDR2 SVGAGI. CDR3 bases: TGTGCCAGCAGTTATGGGGGGTACAACACAGATACGCAGTATTTT. As protein: CASSYGGYNTDTQYF.

This clonotype was detected ten times or more. The gene calls are TRBV28 and TRBJ2-3, with TRBD1 matching 11 bases. With V trimmed by 7 bases and J by 7 bases, 10 bases remained unmatched. The germline CDR1 and CDR2 sequences are MDHEN and SYDVKM. The CDR3 is 15 residues long. DNA for the CDR3: TGTGCCAGCAACTCGGAGGGACAGGGGGTTTATACGCAGTATTTT. Residues: CASNSEGQGVYTQYF. Using reference TRBV28 and TRBJ2-3 for the parts outside the CDR3, the full variable domain is DVKVTQSSRYLVKRTGEKVFLECVQDMDHENMFWYRQDPGLGLRLIYFSYDVKMKEKGDIPEGYSVSREKKERFSLILESASTNQTSMYLCASNSEGQGVYTQYFGPGTRLTVL.

This clonotype was seen at least ten times. The V and J genes are TRBV28 and TRBJ2-1, with 10 bases aligning to TRBD2. V lost 5 bases to trimming and J lost 5 bases; unmatched junction nucleotides: 3. This CDR3 contains 14 residues. Germline V lookup: CDR1 MDHEN, CDR2 SYDVKM. The CDR3 DNA reads as TGTGCCAGCAGTCAAAGCGGGGGGGACAATGAGCAGTTCTTC. This sequence encodes CASSQSGGDNEQFF. Variable domain in full (rest from reference TRBV28 and TRBJ2-1): DVKVTQSSRYLVKRTGEKVFLECVQDMDHENMFWYRQDPGLGLRLIYFSYDVKMKEKGDIPEGYSVSREKKERFSLILESASTNQTSMYLCASSQSGGDNEQFFGPGTRLTVL.

This clonotype was observed at least ten times. The chain recombines TRBV2 with TRBJ2-4; D is ambiguous. The CDR3 is 14 residues long. Germline V gives CDR1 SNHLY, CDR2 FYNNEI. Trimming left V 8 bases short and J 3 bases short, with 14 bases between. The CDR3 nucleotides read TGTGCCAGCTCCCTATGGGGTAACAAAAACATTCAGTACTTC. This translates into CASSLWGNKNIQYF.

The V call is TRBV12-3 or TRBV12-4, the J call TRBJ2-7; TRBD1 is a possible D gene (5 bases). The CDR3 covers 14 residues. V was trimmed by 6 bases and J by 2 bases, leaving 14 bases between them. The CDR3 DNA is TGTGCCAGCAGCCCAAGGGGATCAGCCTACGAGCAGTACTTC. It encodes CASSPRGSAYEQYF.

This clonotype was seen repeatedly, ten times or more. The V and J genes are TRBV7-6 and TRBJ2-1, with TRBD2 matching 7 bases. The CDR3 loop spans 14 amino acids. Germline V gene lookup returns CDR1 SGHVS and CDR2 FNYEAQ. The V segment lost 5 bases and the J segment 9 bases; nucleotides outside the gene matches: 10. The CDR3 DNA follows: TGTGCCAGCAGCCTGAGGACTAGGGAGGGTGAGCAGTTCTTC. Amino acids: CASSLRTREGEQFF.

This clonotype was detected only a few times. This rearrangement joins TRBV9 to TRBJ2-7, with 7 bases fitting TRBD2. After removal of 1 base from V and 2 bases from J, the junction contained 6 bases not matched to a gene. Germline V gives CDR1 SGDLS, CDR2 YYNGEE. There are 15 residues in the CDR3. The CDR3 loop is CASSVSFGRTYEQYF. The CDR3 nucleotides are TGTGCCAGCAGCGTATCTTTCGGGAGGACCTACGAGCAGTACTTC. Full variable domain (rest looked up from reference TRBV9 and TRBJ2-7): DSGVTQTPKHLITATGQRVTLRCSPRSGDLSVYWYQQSLDQGLQFLIQYYNGEERAKGNILERFSAQQFPDLHSELNLSSLELGDSALYFCASSVSFGRTYEQYFGPGTRLTVT.

The chain links TRBV3-1 to TRBJ1-1; possibly TRBD1 for D (5 bases). There are 13 residues in the CDR3. CDR1 is LGHDT, CDR2 YNNKEL, per germline (reference sequence). The germline V and J ends were trimmed by 8 bases and 6 bases, with 16 bases remaining between them. CDR3 in amino acids: CASATAGYAEAFF. The CDR3 bases are TGTGCCAGCGCCACCGCAGGGTACGCTGAAGCTTTCTTT.

The V gene is TRBV5-5, the J gene TRBJ1-1; the D is unclear. Trimming removed 2 bases at V and 6 bases at J, with 8 bases between. The germline V gene has CDR1 SGHKS and CDR2 YYEKEE (reference sequence). The CDR3 length is 12 residues. The CDR3 DNA reads TGTGCCAGCAGCTTTCGGACCGCTGAAGCTTTCTTT. It encodes CASSFRTAEAFF.

This clonotype was found a few times. The CDR3 DNA is TGTGCCAGCAGTTTTGGGCGGGGGCTCTACGAGCAGTACTTC. Encoded protein: CASSFGRGLYEQYF. V and J are TRBV28 and TRBJ2-7; weak D call: TRBD2 (7 bases). Trimming removed 3 bases at V and 3 bases at J, with 12 bases between. The CDR3 sequence is 14 residues long. Germline assignment: CDR1 MDHEN and CDR2 SYDVKM.